This TCR beta chain was sequenced in a study of PD-1 blockade in mismatch repair-deficient tumors. Study summary: Patients had approximately 12 mismatch repair-deficient cancer types, all previously treated and progressing.

Broader study findings: Rapid post-treatment expansion, then contraction, generally preceding radiologic response, marked tumor-resident clones.

TCRs were sequenced from three patients responding to pembrolizumab. Looked up from germline, CDR1 is SGHRS and CDR2 is YFSETQ. The CDR3 contains 11 residues. Trimming took off 7 bases at V and 3 bases at J, with 8 bases between the two ends. This table comes from immunoSEQ multiplex PCR, and its TCRdb copy is limited to in-frame clones, with some not included. The sample shows around 120,000 clones, roughly 90% of them seen only once. About this clone: The antigen remains unidentified.

J is TRBJ2-7 and V is TRBV5-1; a weak D match, TRBD2 (6 bases). The input for sequencing was peripheral blood, taken about 17 months after starting pembrolizumab. The source is an adult with mismatch repair-deficient cancer. The CDR3 nucleotides read TGCGCCAGCGCGGGGTTCTACGAGCAGTACTTC. Amino acid sequence: CASAGFYEQYF.